What follows is one TCR beta chain and its context. This sample is drawn from a study of blood T cell repertoires in COVID-19. Study at large: Material from acute and convalescent COVID-19 was sourced from the United States, Italy and Spain. In each case, the material was cDNA or gDNA derived from T cells, B-cell-depleted T cells, or PBMCs.

In the authors' methods: Researchers report that nucleated cell counts were estimated from reference gene primer amplification. Profiled with immunoSEQ multiplex PCR; TCRdb holds only in-frame clones, not every one. The V and J calls and the clone size are those of that table, but D and trimming were determined from the DNA. There are under 300,000 clones in the sample; approximately 83% occur only once, and 13% lies in the top ten. The CDR3 is 16 residues long. The V and J ends lost 4 bases and 4 bases respectively, with 19 bases between them. Germline loops: CDR1 MNHEY, CDR2 SVGAGI. What was sequenced was peripheral blood. This receptor was identified in a human donor in a cohort sampled during active COVID-19. The chain joins TRBV6-5 to TRBJ1-2; D not certain. CDR3 sequence: CASSFRRGMGSYGYTF. Written as DNA, the CDR3 is TGTGCCAGCAGTTTTCGAAGAGGGATGGGGAGCTATGGCTACACCTTC.